This T cell receptor beta chain came from a study of shared clonotypes between healthy human individuals. As to this clone: The antigen is undetermined.

Libraries were prepared by immunoSEQ multiplex PCR; TCRdb keeps only in-frame clonotypes and omits some of them. Of about a million clones listed, 70% to 85% were seen once; the top ten hold 0.89%. Study outcomes and limitations: Few donors restricted represented genetic and exposure-history diversity.

The TCR was taken from a man younger than 30 in good health. Some clones in this sample may be carry-over from other donors' samples. The specimen was memory CD4+ T cells from PBMCs. Noted subset: CD45RA-negative fraction.

In DNA form, the CDR3 reads TGCAGCGCCGATGACGGATACACCGGGGAGCTGTTTTTT. This codes for CSADDGYTGELFF. V and J are TRBV29-1 and TRBJ2-2, with unresolved D. This CDR3 region has 13 residues. Germline CDR1 SQVTM, CDR2 ANQGSEA. The ends were cut back, 7 bases at V and 3 bases at J, with 12 bases in the middle.